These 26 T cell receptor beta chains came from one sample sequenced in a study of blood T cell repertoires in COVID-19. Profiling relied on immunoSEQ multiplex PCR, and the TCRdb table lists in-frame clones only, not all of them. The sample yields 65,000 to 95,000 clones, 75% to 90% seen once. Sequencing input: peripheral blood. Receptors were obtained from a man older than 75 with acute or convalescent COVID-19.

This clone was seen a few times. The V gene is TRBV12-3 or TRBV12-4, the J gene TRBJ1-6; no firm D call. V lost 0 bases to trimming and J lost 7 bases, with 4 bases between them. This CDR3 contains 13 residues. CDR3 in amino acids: CASSLAENSPLHF. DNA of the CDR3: TGTGCCAGCAGTTTAGCGGAGAATTCACCCCTCCACTTT.

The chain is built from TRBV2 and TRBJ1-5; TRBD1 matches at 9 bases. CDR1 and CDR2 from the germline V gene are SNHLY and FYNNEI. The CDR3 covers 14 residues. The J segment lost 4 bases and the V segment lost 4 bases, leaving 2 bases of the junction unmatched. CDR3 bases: TGTGCCAGCAGTGTGGGGACAGGGAATCAGCCCCAGCATTTT. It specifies CASSVGTGNQPQHF.

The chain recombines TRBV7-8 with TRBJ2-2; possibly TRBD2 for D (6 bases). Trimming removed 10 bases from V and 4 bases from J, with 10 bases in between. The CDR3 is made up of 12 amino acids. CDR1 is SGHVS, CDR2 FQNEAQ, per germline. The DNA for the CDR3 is TGTGCCACGGCGCGGGGCACCGGGGAGCTGTTTTTT. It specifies CATARGTGELFF.

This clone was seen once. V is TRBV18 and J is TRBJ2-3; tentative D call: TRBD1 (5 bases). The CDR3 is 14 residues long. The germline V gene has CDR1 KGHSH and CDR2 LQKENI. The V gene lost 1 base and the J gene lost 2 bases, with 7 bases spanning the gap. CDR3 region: CASSPRQFTDTQYF. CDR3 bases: TGTGCCAGCTCACCACGACAGTTCACAGATACGCAGTATTTT.

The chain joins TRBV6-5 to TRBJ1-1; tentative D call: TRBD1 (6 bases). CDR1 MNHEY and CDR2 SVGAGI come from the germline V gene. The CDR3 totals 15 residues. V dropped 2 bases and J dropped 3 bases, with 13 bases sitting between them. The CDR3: CASSYSYSGDTEAFF. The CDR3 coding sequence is TGTGCCAGCAGTTACAGCTACTCAGGGGACACTGAAGCTTTCTTT.

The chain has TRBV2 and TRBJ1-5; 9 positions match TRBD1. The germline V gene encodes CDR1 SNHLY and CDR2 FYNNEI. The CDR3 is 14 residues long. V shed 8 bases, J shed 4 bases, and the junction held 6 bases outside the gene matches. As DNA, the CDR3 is TGTGCCAGCCGGGGAGGGACAGGGAATCAGCCCCAGCATTTT. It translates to CASRGGTGNQPQHF.

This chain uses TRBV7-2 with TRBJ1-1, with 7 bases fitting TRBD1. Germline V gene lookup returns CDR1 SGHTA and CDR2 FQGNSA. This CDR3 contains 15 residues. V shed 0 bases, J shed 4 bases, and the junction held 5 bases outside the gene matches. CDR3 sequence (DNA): TGTGCCAGCAGCTTAGCCGTGACAGGGACCACTGAAGCTTTCTTT. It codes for CASSLAVTGTTEAFF.

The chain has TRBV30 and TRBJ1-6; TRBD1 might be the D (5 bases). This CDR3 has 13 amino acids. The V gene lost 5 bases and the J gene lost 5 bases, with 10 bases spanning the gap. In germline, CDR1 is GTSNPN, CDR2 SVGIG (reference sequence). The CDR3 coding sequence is TGTGCCTGGGGGAAGGGGAATAATTCACCCCTCCACTTT. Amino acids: CAWGKGNNSPLHF.

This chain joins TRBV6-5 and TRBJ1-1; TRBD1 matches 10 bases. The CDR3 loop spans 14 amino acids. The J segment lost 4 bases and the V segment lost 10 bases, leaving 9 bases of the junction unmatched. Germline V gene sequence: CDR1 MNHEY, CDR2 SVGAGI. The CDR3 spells CATTQGTGVTEAFF. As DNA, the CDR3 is TGTGCCACGACTCAGGGGACAGGGGTCACTGAAGCTTTCTTT.

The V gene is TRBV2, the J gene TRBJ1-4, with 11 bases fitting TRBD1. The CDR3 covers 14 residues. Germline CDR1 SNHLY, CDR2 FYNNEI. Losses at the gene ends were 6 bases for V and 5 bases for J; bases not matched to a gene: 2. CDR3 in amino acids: CASSRDRGNEKLFF. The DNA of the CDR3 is TGTGCCAGCAGCAGGGACAGGGGGAATGAAAAACTGTTTTTT.

CDR3 in DNA: TGCAGCGTACAGGGGGCGGGTGGCTACACCTTC. Protein sequence: CSVQGAGGYTF. This chain joins TRBV29-1 and TRBJ1-2; 9 bases align to TRBD1. This CDR3 is 11 amino acids long. J was trimmed by 7 bases and V by 6 bases; bases with no gene match: 3. CDR1 is SQVTM and CDR2 is ANQGSEA in the germline V gene.

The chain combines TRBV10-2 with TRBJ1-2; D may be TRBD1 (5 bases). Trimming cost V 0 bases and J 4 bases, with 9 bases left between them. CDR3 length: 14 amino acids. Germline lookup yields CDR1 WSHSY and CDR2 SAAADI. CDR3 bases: TGCGCCAGCAGTGAGTCTTTTCAGGGCTATGGCTACACCTTC. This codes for CASSESFQGYGYTF.

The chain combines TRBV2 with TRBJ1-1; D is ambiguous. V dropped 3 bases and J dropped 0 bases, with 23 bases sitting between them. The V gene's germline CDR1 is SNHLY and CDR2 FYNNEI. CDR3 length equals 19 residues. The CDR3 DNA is TGTGCCAGCAGTGATATCCCTGTCGTGGGCCGCGAATTGAACACTGAAGCTTTCTTT. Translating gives CASSDIPVVGRELNTEAFF.

The CDR3 protein is CASSLVNLQAFF. The DNA for the CDR3 is TGTGCCAGCAGCTTAGTCAACCTACAAGCTTTCTTT. The V gene is TRBV7-2, the J gene TRBJ1-1; D is uncertain. V lost 1 base and J lost 9, with 9 bases in between. The length of the CDR3 is 12 residues. CDR1 is SGHTA, CDR2 FQGNSA, per germline.

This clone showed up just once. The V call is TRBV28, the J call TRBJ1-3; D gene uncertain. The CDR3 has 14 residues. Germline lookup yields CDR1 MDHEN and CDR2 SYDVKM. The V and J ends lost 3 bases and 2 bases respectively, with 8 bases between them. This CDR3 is CASSFNSPGNTIYF. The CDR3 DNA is TGTGCCAGCAGTTTTAACTCCCCTGGAAACACCATATATTTT.

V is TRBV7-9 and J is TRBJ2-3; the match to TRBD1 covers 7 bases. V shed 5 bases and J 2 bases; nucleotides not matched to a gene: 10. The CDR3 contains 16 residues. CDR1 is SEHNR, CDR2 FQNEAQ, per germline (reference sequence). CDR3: CASSPTRGQTTDTQYF. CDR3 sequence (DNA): TGTGCCAGCAGCCCTACCCGGGGACAGACCACAGATACGCAGTATTTT.

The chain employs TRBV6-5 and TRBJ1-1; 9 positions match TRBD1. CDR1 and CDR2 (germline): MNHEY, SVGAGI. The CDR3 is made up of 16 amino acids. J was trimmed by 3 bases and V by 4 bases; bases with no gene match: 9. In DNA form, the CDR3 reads TGTGCCAGCAGTTTTCTACCGGGACAGGGCGACACTGAAGCTTTCTTT. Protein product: CASSFLPGQGDTEAFF.

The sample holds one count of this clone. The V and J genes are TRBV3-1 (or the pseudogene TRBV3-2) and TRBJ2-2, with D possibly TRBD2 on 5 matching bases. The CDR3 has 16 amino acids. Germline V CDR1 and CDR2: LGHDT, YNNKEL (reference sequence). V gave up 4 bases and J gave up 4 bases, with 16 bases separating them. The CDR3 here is CASSPDWESSTGELFF. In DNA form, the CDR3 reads TGTGCCAGCAGCCCGGACTGGGAAAGTTCCACCGGGGAGCTGTTTTTT.

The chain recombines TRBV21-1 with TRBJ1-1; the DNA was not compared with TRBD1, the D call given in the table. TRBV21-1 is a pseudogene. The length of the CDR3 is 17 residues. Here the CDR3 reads CASSKRSTQGINTEAFF. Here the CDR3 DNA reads TGTGCCAGCAGCAAAAGGTCTACCCAGGGAATAAACACTGAAGCTTTCTTT.

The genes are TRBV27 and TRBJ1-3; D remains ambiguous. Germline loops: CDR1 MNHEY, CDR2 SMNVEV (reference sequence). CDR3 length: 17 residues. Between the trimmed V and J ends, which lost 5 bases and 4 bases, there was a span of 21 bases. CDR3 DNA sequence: TGTGCCAGCAGTCCGTCCGGACGGGCCGCGGGAGGAAACACCATATATTTT. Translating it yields CASSPSGRAAGGNTIYF.

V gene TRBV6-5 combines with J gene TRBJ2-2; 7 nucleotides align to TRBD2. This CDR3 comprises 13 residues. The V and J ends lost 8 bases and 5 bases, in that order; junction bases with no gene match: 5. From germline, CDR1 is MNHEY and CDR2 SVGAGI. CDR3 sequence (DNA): TGTGCCAGCTCCGGGAGGTGGACCGGGGAGCTGTTTTTT. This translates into CASSGRWTGELFF.

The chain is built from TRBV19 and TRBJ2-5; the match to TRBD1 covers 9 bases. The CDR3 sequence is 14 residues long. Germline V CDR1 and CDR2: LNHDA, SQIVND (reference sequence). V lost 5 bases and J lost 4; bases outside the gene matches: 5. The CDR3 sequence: CASSETGGRETQYF. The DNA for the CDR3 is TGTGCCAGTAGTGAGACAGGGGGGAGAGAGACCCAGTACTTC. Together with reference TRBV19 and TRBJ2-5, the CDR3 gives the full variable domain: DGGITQSPKYLFRKEGQNVTLSCEQNLNHDAMYWYRQDPGQGLRLIYYSQIVNDFQKGDIAEGYSVSREKKESFPLTVTSAQKNPTAFYLCASSETGGRETQYFGPGTRLLVL.

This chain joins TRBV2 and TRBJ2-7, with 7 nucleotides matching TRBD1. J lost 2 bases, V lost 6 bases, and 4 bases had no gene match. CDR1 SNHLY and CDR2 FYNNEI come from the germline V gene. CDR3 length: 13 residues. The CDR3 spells CASSRQGTYEQYF. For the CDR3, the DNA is TGTGCCAGCAGCCGACAGGGCACCTACGAGCAGTACTTC. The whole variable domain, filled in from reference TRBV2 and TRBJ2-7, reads EPEVTQTPSHQVTQMGQEVILRCVPISNHLYFYWYRQILGQKVEFLVSFYNNEISEKSEIFDDQFSVERPDGSNFTLKIRSTKLEDSAMYFCASSRQGTYEQYFGPGTRLTVT.

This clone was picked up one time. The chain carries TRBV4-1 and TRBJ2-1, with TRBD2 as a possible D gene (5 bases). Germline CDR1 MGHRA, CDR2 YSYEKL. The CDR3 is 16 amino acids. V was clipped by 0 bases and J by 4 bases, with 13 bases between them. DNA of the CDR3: TGCGCCAGCAGCCAAGATATAGTGGGAGCTTACAATGAGCAGTTCTTC. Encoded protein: CASSQDIVGAYNEQFF.

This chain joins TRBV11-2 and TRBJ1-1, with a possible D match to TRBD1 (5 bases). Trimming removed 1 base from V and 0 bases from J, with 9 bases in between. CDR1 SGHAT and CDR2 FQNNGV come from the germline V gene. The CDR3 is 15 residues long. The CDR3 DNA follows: TGTGCCAGCAGCTTAGGACAGTCCATGAACACTGAAGCTTTCTTT. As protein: CASSLGQSMNTEAFF.

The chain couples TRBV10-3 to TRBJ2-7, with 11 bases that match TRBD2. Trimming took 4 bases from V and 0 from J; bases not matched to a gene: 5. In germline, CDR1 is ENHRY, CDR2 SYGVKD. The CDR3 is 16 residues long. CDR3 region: CAISGTSGLSSYEQYF. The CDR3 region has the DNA TGTGCCATCAGTGGGACTAGCGGGCTGAGCTCCTACGAGCAGTACTTC.